These T cell receptor beta chains were read from a single sample in a study of identical twins. TCRdb re-called the 5' RACE reads through MiXCR, storing one row per CDR3 protein. The sample holds approximately 700,000 distinct CDR3 sequences; 15% to 20% are singletons and the top ten take about an eighth. Separately, the same data were catalogued under a study of T cells expressing NK-cell markers.

Sequencing was performed on PBMCs. The receptors come from a woman aged 18-29 years in good health. Both conserved end residues are part of each CDR3. Fields, in order: J gene, clone size, D gene, V gene, CDR3 DNA, CDR3 protein. The D gene is left open where the match is weak. Only some rows state a clone size, as once, few, many or a class for expanded clones.

j_gene: TRBJ2-1; abundance: .; d_gene: TRBD2; v_gene: TRBV5-1; CDR3nt: TGCGCCAGCAGCTTGGACCAGCGGGGGGGTACAAGAGGCTCCTACAATGAGCAGTTCTTC; CDR3aa: CASSLDQRGGTRGSYNEQFF
j_gene: TRBJ1-6; abundance: .; d_gene: TRBD1; v_gene: TRBV7-9; CDR3nt: TGTGCCAGCAGCTACGACAGGGCTAATTCACCCCTCCACTTT; CDR3aa: CASSYDRANSPLHF
j_gene: TRBJ1-4; abundance: .; d_gene: .; v_gene: TRBV20-1; CDR3nt: TGCAGTGCTAGAGATAGGGCAGGGGCTAATGAAAAACTGTTTTTT; CDR3aa: CSARDRAGANEKLFF
j_gene: TRBJ1-1; abundance: .; d_gene: TRBD1; v_gene: TRBV7-9; CDR3nt: TGTGCCAGCAGTCAACTCAGGACAGGGCGGACTGAAGCTTTCTTT; CDR3aa: CASSQLRTGRTEAFF
j_gene: TRBJ2-2; abundance: .; d_gene: TRBD2; v_gene: TRBV6-5; CDR3nt: TGTGCCAGCAGTTATAGGGGACTAGCGGGGAAGAACACCGGGGAGCTGTTTTTT; CDR3aa: CASSYRGLAGKNTGELFF
j_gene: TRBJ2-7; abundance: .; d_gene: TRBD2; v_gene: TRBV20-1; CDR3nt: TGCAGTGCTGGTCCTAGCGGGAGGTCTTACGAGCAGTACTTC; CDR3aa: CSAGPSGRSYEQYF
j_gene: TRBJ2-5; abundance: few; d_gene: .; v_gene: TRBV5-6; CDR3nt: TGTGCCAGCAGCTGGGAGGGGGAGTACTTC; CDR3aa: CASSWEGEYF
j_gene: TRBJ2-1; abundance: .; d_gene: .; v_gene: TRBV14; CDR3nt: TGTGCCAGCAGCCAAGGAAGCGCTCTAAGCTCCTACAATGAGCAGTTCTTC; CDR3aa: CASSQGSALSSYNEQFF
j_gene: TRBJ2-3; abundance: many; d_gene: .; v_gene: TRBV12-3/TRBV12-4; CDR3nt: TGTGCCAGCAGTTTTGGGGGCGGGGCAGATACGCAGTATTTT; CDR3aa: CASSFGGGADTQYF
j_gene: TRBJ2-7; abundance: .; d_gene: .; v_gene: TRBV20-1; CDR3nt: TGCAGTGCTAGACGGGACATGGTCTACGAGCAGTACTTC; CDR3aa: CSARRDMVYEQYF
j_gene: TRBJ1-3; abundance: few; d_gene: .; v_gene: TRBV6-6; CDR3nt: TGTGCCAGCGGTTTAAACACCATATATTTT; CDR3aa: CASGLNTIYF
j_gene: TRBJ2-1; abundance: .; d_gene: .; v_gene: TRBV5-1; CDR3nt: TGCGCCAGCAGCTTGGCCCCAGGGGTAAGGAACAATGAGCAGTTCTTC; CDR3aa: CASSLAPGVRNNEQFF
j_gene: TRBJ1-5; abundance: .; d_gene: TRBD1; v_gene: TRBV2; CDR3nt: TGTGCCAGCAGTGAGTCTCGACGGGGACAGGGCGTCCATTTT; CDR3aa: CASSESRRGQGVHF
j_gene: TRBJ2-1; abundance: few; d_gene: TRBD2; v_gene: TRBV7-2; CDR3nt: TGTGCCAGCAGCCCCGCGGGACTATTCGGTTCTACCTTC; CDR3aa: CASSPAGLFGSTF
j_gene: TRBJ1-1; abundance: few; d_gene: .; v_gene: TRBV29-1; CDR3nt: TGCAGCGTTTATTCCAGGGAGAACACTGAAGCTTTCTTT; CDR3aa: CSVYSRENTEAFF
j_gene: TRBJ1-3; abundance: few; d_gene: TRBD1; v_gene: TRBV15; CDR3nt: TGTGCCACCAGCAGAGGGACAGGGGCGCAAGGAAACACCATATATTTT; CDR3aa: CATSRGTGAQGNTIYF
j_gene: TRBJ2-5; abundance: .; d_gene: TRBD2; v_gene: TRBV6-1; CDR3nt: TGTGCCAGCAGTCGAATTCGTGCGGGAGGCCAAGAGACCCAGTACTTC; CDR3aa: CASSRIRAGGQETQYF
j_gene: TRBJ2-7; abundance: once; d_gene: TRBD2; v_gene: TRBV20-1; CDR3nt: TGCAGTGCTAGGGGACTAGCGACTTCCTCCTACGAGCAGTACTTC; CDR3aa: CSARGLATSSYEQYF
j_gene: TRBJ2-3; abundance: .; d_gene: .; v_gene: TRBV21-1; CDR3nt: TGTGCCAGCAGCAATCGCTCCCCGGGGAACTCCACAGATACGCAGTATTTT; CDR3aa: CASSNRSPGNSTDTQYF
j_gene: TRBJ2-1; abundance: .; d_gene: .; v_gene: TRBV7-3; CDR3nt: TGTGCCAGCAGCCGAATGACTGACTCCTCCTACAATGAGCAGTTCTTC; CDR3aa: CASSRMTDSSYNEQFF
j_gene: TRBJ2-1; abundance: few; d_gene: .; v_gene: TRBV6-1; CDR3nt: TGTGCCAGCGCTCCCGGGCTGGTGAAGCGGCAAAATGAGCAGTTCTTC; CDR3aa: CASAPGLVKRQNEQFF
j_gene: TRBJ2-7; abundance: few; d_gene: .; v_gene: TRBV5-6; CDR3nt: TGTGCCAGCAGCCCCCGATTGGCTCAGTCCTACGAGCAGTACTTC; CDR3aa: CASSPRLAQSYEQYF
j_gene: TRBJ1-1; abundance: .; d_gene: .; v_gene: TRBV29-1; CDR3nt: TGCAGCGTTAAAAAAACAGGGATGAACACTGAAGCTTTCTTT; CDR3aa: CSVKKTGMNTEAFF
j_gene: TRBJ2-1; abundance: few; d_gene: .; v_gene: TRBV7-9; CDR3nt: TGTGCCAGCTCCGCCAGGCACAACAGCTCCTACAATGAGCAGTTCTTC; CDR3aa: CASSARHNSSYNEQFF
j_gene: TRBJ2-5; abundance: .; d_gene: .; v_gene: TRBV6-5; CDR3nt: TGTGCCAGCAGCGATCGTCGGGAGACCCAGTACTTC; CDR3aa: CASSDRRETQYF
j_gene: TRBJ2-3; abundance: .; d_gene: TRBD2; v_gene: TRBV10-3; CDR3nt: TGTGCCATCAGGGGACTAGCGGGAGAGGGTACGCAGTATTTT; CDR3aa: CAIRGLAGEGTQYF
j_gene: TRBJ2-7; abundance: .; d_gene: .; v_gene: TRBV5-1; CDR3nt: TGCGCCAGCAGCTTGGAGCCCACAGGTGGCTACGAGCAGTACTTC; CDR3aa: CASSLEPTGGYEQYF
j_gene: TRBJ2-7; abundance: .; d_gene: TRBD2; v_gene: TRBV20-1; CDR3nt: TGCAGTGCTCCAAACCCAAGCGGGGGGACGACCTACGAGCAGTACTTC; CDR3aa: CSAPNPSGGTTYEQYF
j_gene: TRBJ2-2; abundance: few; d_gene: .; v_gene: TRBV12-3/TRBV12-4; CDR3nt: TGTGCCAGCAGTTTGAATCACGGGCGGCCCGGGGAGCTGTTTTTT; CDR3aa: CASSLNHGRPGELFF
j_gene: TRBJ2-1; abundance: few; d_gene: .; v_gene: TRBV6-5; CDR3nt: TGTGCCAGCAGTTATTATTATGAGCAGTTCTTC; CDR3aa: CASSYYYEQFF
j_gene: TRBJ2-1; abundance: many; d_gene: TRBD2; v_gene: TRBV9; CDR3nt: TGTGCCAGCAGCGCATACGGGACTAGCGGGCACAATGAGCAGTTCTTC; CDR3aa: CASSAYGTSGHNEQFF
j_gene: TRBJ2-1; abundance: .; d_gene: TRBD1; v_gene: TRBV6-2/TRBV6-3; CDR3nt: TGTGCCAGCAGTCCGGGACAGGGTATTAATGAGCAGTTCTTC; CDR3aa: CASSPGQGINEQFF
j_gene: TRBJ1-1; abundance: many; d_gene: TRBD1; v_gene: TRBV20-1; CDR3nt: TGCAGTGCTAGTCGGGAGGGGGCCTACACTGAAGCTTTCTTT; CDR3aa: CSASREGAYTEAFF
j_gene: TRBJ2-5; abundance: few; d_gene: .; v_gene: TRBV7-2; CDR3nt: TGTGCCAGCAGCTTAGCCGGGGCGAGGAGAGAGACCCAGTACTTC; CDR3aa: CASSLAGARRETQYF
j_gene: TRBJ2-7; abundance: .; d_gene: TRBD2; v_gene: TRBV12-3/TRBV12-4; CDR3nt: TGTGCCAGCAGTTTGGGGACTAGCGGGCCCCACGAGCAGTACTTC; CDR3aa: CASSLGTSGPHEQYF
j_gene: TRBJ2-7; abundance: .; d_gene: .; v_gene: TRBV25-1; CDR3nt: TGTGCCAGCGGGGCGACAGGAACACTACACGAGCAGTACTTC; CDR3aa: CASGATGTLHEQYF
j_gene: TRBJ1-5; abundance: many; d_gene: .; v_gene: TRBV3-1; CDR3nt: TGTGCCAGCAGCCAAGGCCGGATCAATCAGCCCCAGCATTTT; CDR3aa: CASSQGRINQPQHF
j_gene: TRBJ2-7; abundance: .; d_gene: .; v_gene: TRBV6-2/TRBV6-3; CDR3nt: TGTGCCAGCAGCTCTAACAGGGTACGGAACGAGCAGTACTTC; CDR3aa: CASSSNRVRNEQYF
j_gene: TRBJ2-2; abundance: .; d_gene: .; v_gene: TRBV29-1; CDR3nt: TGCGGGTGGAGAGCGAACACCGGGGAGCTGTTTTTT; CDR3aa: CGWRANTGELFF
j_gene: TRBJ1-6; abundance: few; d_gene: .; v_gene: TRBV7-2; CDR3nt: TGTGCCAGCACCTTCGACCCGGGACTAGGGAATTCACCCCTCCACTTT; CDR3aa: CASTFDPGLGNSPLHF